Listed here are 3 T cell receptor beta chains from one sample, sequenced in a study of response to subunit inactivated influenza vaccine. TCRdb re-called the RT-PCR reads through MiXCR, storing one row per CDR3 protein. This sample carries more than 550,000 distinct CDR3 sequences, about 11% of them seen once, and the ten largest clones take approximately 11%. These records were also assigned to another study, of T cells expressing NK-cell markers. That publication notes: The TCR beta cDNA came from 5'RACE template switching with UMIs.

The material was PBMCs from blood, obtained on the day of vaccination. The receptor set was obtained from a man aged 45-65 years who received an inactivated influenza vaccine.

CDR3 sequence: CATNTRVGQFF. The CDR3, as DNA: TGTGCCACCAATACCAGGGTAGGGCAGTTCTTC. The chain has TRBV2 and TRBJ2-1; D is perhaps TRBD1 (5 bases). The length of the CDR3 is 11 residues. CDR1 SNHLY and CDR2 FYNNEI come from the germline V gene. V was trimmed by 10 bases and J by 12 bases, leaving 16 bases between them.

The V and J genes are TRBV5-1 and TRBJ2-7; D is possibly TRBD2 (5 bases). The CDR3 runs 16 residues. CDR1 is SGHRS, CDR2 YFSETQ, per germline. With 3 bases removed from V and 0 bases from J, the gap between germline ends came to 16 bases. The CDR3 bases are TGCGCCAGCAGCTACCAACCGGGAAGTGGCTCCTACGAGCAGTACTTC. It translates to CASSYQPGSGSYEQYF.

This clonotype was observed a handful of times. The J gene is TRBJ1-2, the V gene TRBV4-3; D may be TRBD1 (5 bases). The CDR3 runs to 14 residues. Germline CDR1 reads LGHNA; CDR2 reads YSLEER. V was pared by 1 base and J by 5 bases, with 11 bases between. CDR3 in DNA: TGCGCCAGCAGCCAAGCACAGGTCGGGTATGGCTACACCTTC. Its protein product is CASSQAQVGYGYTF.